This passage covers 19 T cell receptor beta chains from one sample sequenced in a study of blood T cell repertoires in COVID-19. The repertoire was sequenced with immunoSEQ multiplex PCR; TCRdb's copy has only in-frame clones and lacks some. The top ten clones hold 4.9% of a sample with approximately 240,000 clones, about 80% of them seen once. The specimen was peripheral blood. These receptors originate from a woman of 80 years or more with active or convalescent COVID-19.

The CDR3 nucleotides are TGTGCCATCAGTGAATCCGAGTATACTGAAGCTTTCTTT. It translates to CAISESEYTEAFF. The chain combines TRBV10-3 with TRBJ1-1; no reliable D call. Germline assignment: CDR1 ENHRY and CDR2 SYGVKD. The length of the CDR3 is 13 residues. The V gene lost 3 bases and the J gene lost 5 bases, with 10 bases spanning the gap.

The chain carries TRBV2 and TRBJ2-7; D perhaps matches TRBD2 (7 bases). With 6 bases removed from V and 3 bases from J, the gap between germline ends came to 15 bases. Looked up from germline, CDR1 is SNHLY and CDR2 is FYNNEI. The CDR3 has 14 amino acids. The chain's CDR3 is CASRASGGSYEQYF. In DNA form, the CDR3 reads TGTGCCAGCAGAGCCTCGGGGGGCAGCTACGAGCAGTACTTC.

The rearrangement uses TRBV19 and TRBJ2-5, with D maybe TRBD2 (5 bases). CDR3 size: 12 residues. V lost 7 bases and J 7 bases, leaving 13 bases between the germline ends. CDR1 is LNHDA, CDR2 SQIVND, per germline (reference sequence). The chain's CDR3 is CASNTGIGTQYF. CDR3 sequence (DNA): TGTGCCAGTAATACCGGGATAGGGACCCAGTACTTC.

This clone was counted a single time. V is TRBV19 and J is TRBJ1-5, with a weak D call TRBD1 (5 bases). Trimming removed 0 bases from V and 0 bases from J, with 12 bases in between. The CDR3 is 17 amino acids. Germline-derived CDR1 and CDR2 are LNHDA and SQIVND (reference sequence). For the CDR3, the DNA is TGTGCCAGTAGTATAGAGGGGGGAGTTCCTAGCAATCAGCCCCAGCATTTT. Protein product: CASSIEGGVPSNQPQHF. The full variable domain, in which reference TRBV19 and TRBJ1-5 provide the parts outside the CDR3, is DGGITQSPKYLFRKEGQNVTLSCEQNLNHDAMYWYRQDPGQGLRLIYYSQIVNDFQKGDIAEGYSVSREKKESFPLTVTSAQKNPTAFYLCASSIEGGVPSNQPQHFGDGTRLSIL.

V and J are TRBV20-1 and TRBJ1-2; 7 nucleotides line up with TRBD1. The CDR3 sequence is 11 residues long. Germline CDR1 and CDR2: DFQATT and SNEGSKA (reference sequence). CDR3 DNA: TGCAGCGGAGGGGGCGGCTATGGCTACACCTTC. Translation gives CSGGGGYGYTF.

V gene TRBV10-3 combines with J gene TRBJ2-1; 11 bases match TRBD2. CDR1 and CDR2 from the germline V gene are ENHRY and SYGVKD. The CDR3 length is 16 residues. Trimming took 6 bases from V and 7 from J; bases not matched to a gene: 11. The CDR3 DNA follows: TGTGCCATCAGCCCGTCCACTAGCGGGAGATCAAATGAGCAGTTCTTC. Protein: CAISPSTSGRSNEQFF.

This chain joins TRBV27 and TRBJ2-7; tentative D call: TRBD2 (5 bases). V was clipped by 8 bases and J by 1 base, with 18 bases between them. CDR1 is MNHEY and CDR2 is SMNVEV in the germline V gene (reference sequence). The CDR3 consists of 15 residues. CDR3 DNA sequence: TGTGCCAGCTCAACCCCACAGCGGAGTTCCTACGAGCAGTACTTC. Translation gives CASSTPQRSSYEQYF.

The rearrangement joins TRBV4-2 to TRBJ1-2, with D possibly being TRBD1 (5 bases). The germline V and J ends were trimmed by 3 bases and 4 bases, with 15 bases remaining between them. Per germline, CDR1 LGHNA and CDR2 YNFKEQ. The CDR3 contains 15 residues. The CDR3 spells CASSHSGAYSYGYTF. The CDR3 nucleotides are TGTGCCAGCAGCCACTCTGGGGCCTACAGCTATGGCTACACCTTC.

The sample holds one count of this clone. This chain uses TRBV27 with TRBJ2-7; D is possibly TRBD1 (6 bases). This CDR3 comprises 14 residues. Germline CDR1 MNHEY, CDR2 SMNVEV (reference sequence). Trimming left V 6 bases short and J 5 bases short, with 17 bases between. CDR3 loop: CASRRTGILHEQYF. CDR3 nucleotides: TGTGCCAGCAGACGTACAGGGATTCTCCACGAGCAGTACTTC.

This rearrangement joins TRBV5-1 to TRBJ2-1, with TRBD2 matching 9 bases. The CDR3 runs to 15 residues. CDR1 and CDR2 from the germline V gene are SGHRS and YFSETQ. Trimming took 3 bases from V and 9 from J; bases not matched to a gene: 10. In DNA, the CDR3 is TGCGCCAGCAGCTCCCAACTAGCGGGCTTGGGTGAGCAGTTCTTC. Its translation is CASSSQLAGLGEQFF. The variable domain in full, with the rest retrieved from reference TRBV5-1 and TRBJ2-1, is KAGVTQTPRYLIKTRGQQVTLSCSPISGHRSVSWYQQTPGQGLQFLFEYFSETQRNKGNFPGRFSGRQFSNSRSEMNVSTLELGDSALYLCASSSQLAGLGEQFFGPGTRLTVL.

The V and J genes are TRBV20-1 and TRBJ1-2; D unresolved. Trimming took 3 bases from V and 12 from J, leaving 14 bases between them. The CDR3 loop spans 11 amino acids. In germline, CDR1 is DFQATT, CDR2 SNEGSKA (reference sequence). The CDR3: CSASPGGFDTF. In nucleotides, the CDR3 is TGCAGTGCTAGTCCGGGCGGGTTCGACACCTTC.

This rearrangement joins TRBV5-4 to TRBJ2-5; tentative D call: TRBD1 (5 bases). The CDR3 covers 16 residues. The germline V gene encodes CDR1 SGHNT and CDR2 YYREEE (reference sequence). Between the trimmed V and J ends, which lost 4 bases and 7 bases, there was a span of 23 bases. DNA for the CDR3: TGTGCCAGCAGCACCGGACAAGGGCTAACTTTGGGGACCCAGTACTTC. Translating it yields CASSTGQGLTLGTQYF.

The gene calls are TRBV27 and TRBJ2-3; 7 nucleotides agree with TRBD2. The CDR3 is made up of 14 amino acids. Trimming at V came to 5 bases and at J to 4 bases, leaving 6 bases not matched to a gene. The germline V gene encodes CDR1 MNHEY and CDR2 SMNVEV (reference sequence). The CDR3 loop reads CASSPWTRSDTQYF. The CDR3 DNA reads as TGTGCCAGCAGTCCCTGGACTAGATCAGATACGCAGTATTTT.

This clone was counted once. The chain recombines TRBV18 with TRBJ2-3; 13 nucleotides agree with TRBD2. After removal of 4 bases from V and 0 bases from J, the junction contained 7 bases not matched to a gene. This CDR3 region has 18 residues. The V gene's germline CDR1 is KGHSH and CDR2 LQKENI. This CDR3 reads CASSRAGTSGASTDTQYF. The CDR3, as DNA: TGTGCCAGCTCACGTGCCGGGACTAGCGGGGCCAGCACAGATACGCAGTATTTT.

This clone was observed once. V usage is TRBV5-1 and J usage is TRBJ1-5; 9 bases agree with TRBD1. CDR1 is SGHRS, CDR2 YFSETQ, per germline. The V gene end was trimmed by 5 bases and the J gene end by 4 bases; junction bases not matched to a gene: 7. The CDR3 is 15 residues long. The CDR3 DNA is TGCGCCAGCAGTCAAGGACAGGGGAAGAATCAGCCCCAGCATTTT. This codes for CASSQGQGKNQPQHF.

The V call is TRBV7-9, the J call TRBJ1-1; TRBD1 is a possible D gene (6 bases). From germline, CDR1 is SEHNR and CDR2 FQNEAQ (reference sequence). Between the trimmed V and J ends, which lost 1 base and 6 bases, there was a span of 9 bases. The CDR3 spans 13 residues. The CDR3 reads CASSLDRVAEAFF. The CDR3 coding sequence is TGTGCCAGCAGCTTAGACAGGGTTGCTGAAGCTTTCTTT. Full variable domain (outside the CDR3, taken from reference TRBV7-9 and TRBJ1-1): DTGVSQNPRHKITKRGQNVTFRCDPISEHNRLYWYRQTLGQGPEFLTYFQNEAQLEKSRLLSDRFSAERPKGSFSTLEIQRTEQGDSAMYLCASSLDRVAEAFFGQGTRLTVV.

The J gene is TRBJ1-3, the V gene TRBV6-6; no firm D call. V was cut by 7 bases and J by 3 bases, with 13 bases left in between. Germline CDR1 MNHNY, CDR2 SVGAGI (reference sequence). This CDR3 is 14 amino acids long. DNA for the CDR3: TGTGCCAGCATTAGAGGTTTGGATGGAAACACCATATATTTT. It yields the protein CASIRGLDGNTIYF.

The rearrangement links TRBV27 to TRBJ1-5; TRBD1 aligns across 8 bases. The germline gives CDR1 MNHEY, CDR2 SMNVEV (reference sequence). V lost 5 bases and J lost 6; bases outside the gene matches: 9. The CDR3 is 15 amino acids. The CDR3 sequence is CASSPTQGASQPQHF. In DNA, the CDR3 is TGTGCCAGCAGTCCGACCCAGGGGGCGAGTCAGCCCCAGCATTTT.

The count of this clone is one. The chain combines TRBV28 with TRBJ2-7, with 9 bases identical to TRBD1. CDR3 length: 14 residues. Germline assignment: CDR1 MDHEN and CDR2 SYDVKM. The J segment lost 5 bases and the V segment lost 7 bases, leaving 9 bases of the junction unmatched. The CDR3 region is CASNSGTGTNEQYF. The CDR3 DNA is TGTGCCAGCAATTCCGGGACAGGGACCAACGAGCAGTACTTC.